These 2 T cell receptor beta chains were all obtained from the same sample, sequenced in a study of T cells in Graves' hyperthyroidism and ophthalmopathy. Amplified TCR beta CDR3 regions came from RNA transcripts. HTBI primers were the set used in a first-round RT-PCR of the TCR CDR3. MiXCR was run by TCRdb on the multiplex PCR reads, yielding one entry per CDR3 protein. The sample yields hundreds of thousands of distinct CDR3 sequences, around 39% seen once. Sample: blood. The receptors originated from a man aged 18 to 29 with Graves' hyperthyroidism.

This clonotype was counted between two and nine times. CDR3 coding DNA: TGTGCCAGTAGTATCCACCCAGGCTCGGGGGGCAGAGATGGCTACACCTTC. Amino acid sequence: CASSIHPGSGGRDGYTF. This rearrangement joins TRBV19 to TRBJ1-2, with D possibly being TRBD1 (6 bases). Germline CDR1 is LNHDA and CDR2 is SQIVND (reference sequence). The V end was cut by 3 bases, the J end by 6 bases, with 23 bases between. This CDR3 comprises 17 residues.

This clonotype was counted many times. The chain couples TRBV12-3 or TRBV12-4 to TRBJ1-4; D uncertain. CDR3 size: 11 residues. Trimming left V 1 base short and J 14 bases short, with 8 bases between. The CDR3 DNA is TGTGCCAGCAGTTTAGGCCACCGGCTGTTTTTT. Translation gives CASSLGHRLFF.